This section outlines one TCR beta chain sequence together with its context. Its antigen is not yet known. No much larger clonotype is one base removed from it; base qualities were not supplied. These data are taken from a study of blood T cell repertoires in COVID-19 (TCRdb year 2020). A note on the overall study: Collaborator samples came from the United States, Italy and Spain and covered acute and convalescent phases of COVID-19. The prospective study material was composed of cDNA or gDNA derived from T cells, B-cell-depleted T cells, or PBMCs. Subjects who had been exposed to COVID-19, were actively infected with it, or had recovered from it provided the deeply sampled blood TCRbeta repertoires that made up the dataset. The repertoires were released in a freely available public database intended as a resource for research on the immune response to SARS-CoV-2. Samples were obtained from the ongoing ImmuneRACE study (first 160 participants) and from some 1,300 subjects provided by 6 global collaborators. The sample metadata nearly always contained a de-identified subject ID, COVID-19 status, age in years and sex. Where available, HLA class I and class II types were obtained from metadata supplied by the sample provider rather than from assay-based typing. The paper's findings and limits, for the study overall: The quantity of clinical and demographic metadata differed by source and by participant and was supplied without curation.

TCRbeta CDR3 regions were amplified from genomic DNA using the immunoSEQ Assay, a bias-controlled multiplex PCR. The study's own analysis went as follows. Within the assay, amplification of reference gene primers was used to estimate how many nucleated cells each sample contained. To quantify the absolute abundance of each unique TCRbeta CDR3 rearrangement, sequence reads were collapsed and filtered. For each sample, productive Simpson clonality was calculated as the square root of Simpson's diversity index across productive rearrangements. Not all clones reach the TCRdb copy of this immuneACCESS table, which keeps in-frame sequences only. Checked studies attribute under half of the gap to unresolved V genes and leave the rest unexplained. That table gives V, J and clone size, and the DNA gave D and trimming. This sample holds 250,000 or so clones; about 88% were observed only once. The top ten constitute 4% to 5% of the sample.

Another Seattle source contributed samples from volunteer blood donors who had recovered from COVID-19. The collaborating institutions used their own protocols to collect whole blood in K2EDTA tubes. Collaborator samples were shipped for TCRbeta analysis as frozen whole blood, isolated PBMCs, or DNA extracted from either sample type. Relative to germline, V is 1 base shorter and J is 5 bases shorter, with 7 bases between their ends. The CDR3, from cysteine to phenylalanine, totals 13 residues. Only the CDR3 DNA is retained, 39 bases long and in frame from the first base. The CDR1 and CDR2 encoded by the germline V gene (reference sequence) are LNHDA and SQIVND.

This TCR came from a woman aged 40 to 49 who had recovered from COVID-19. This sequence uses TRBV19 and TRBJ2-3; the D gene remains uncertain. Sequencing was done on a sample of peripheral blood. The CDR3 region has the sequence CASSIAHVDTQYF. The nucleotide sequence reads TGTGCCAGTAGTATAGCACACGTAGATACGCAGTATTTT.